The 8 T cell receptor beta chains in this list originate from one sample, sequenced in a study of blood T cell repertoires in COVID-19. Profiling relied on immunoSEQ multiplex PCR, and the TCRdb table lists in-frame clones only, not all of them. This sample has over 150,000 clones; around 82% occur once, and the top ten carry 13% to 15%. Sequenced sample: peripheral blood. These receptors came from a man between 18 and 35 years old with active or convalescent COVID-19.

The chain employs TRBV7-2 and TRBJ1-4; D gene uncertain. Trimming cost V 1 base and J 0 bases, with 15 bases left between them. Germline values: CDR1 SGHTA, CDR2 FQGNSA. The CDR3 covers 18 residues. The CDR3 protein is CASSLGAITYATNEKLFF. CDR3 DNA sequence: TGTGCCAGCAGCTTAGGGGCCATAACATATGCAACTAATGAAAAACTGTTTTTT.

This clone was counted between two and nine times. The chain is built from TRBV5-1 and TRBJ1-4; a weak D match, TRBD1 (6 bases). The CDR3 extends over 15 amino acids. Trimming pared 0 bases from V and 4 bases from J, leaving 10 bases between. The germline gives CDR1 SGHRS, CDR2 YFSETQ. CDR3 protein: CASSLAGQFNEKLFF. The CDR3 nucleotides read TGCGCCAGCAGCTTGGCCGGACAGTTTAATGAAAAACTGTTTTTT.

CDR3 region: CASSLGPAGYRQPQHF. The CDR3 region has the DNA TGCGCCAGCAGCTTGGGTCCCGCCGGGTATCGTCAGCCCCAGCATTTT. The rearrangement uses TRBV5-1 and TRBJ1-5; D is uncertain. The length of the CDR3 is 16 residues. Germline CDR1 and CDR2: SGHRS and YFSETQ. The V end was cut by 0 bases, the J end by 6 bases, with 16 bases between.

The rearrangement links TRBV29-1 to TRBJ2-3, with 10 bases fitting TRBD2. Losses at the gene ends were 5 bases for V and 6 bases for J; bases not matched to a gene: 8. CDR1 and CDR2 from the germline V gene are SQVTM and ANQGSEA. This CDR3 comprises 14 residues. CDR3 bases: TGCAGCGTTTACTCTAGCGGGAGATCCGATACGCAGTATTTT. Translation gives CSVYSSGRSDTQYF.

The genes are TRBV7-2 and TRBJ1-1; 8 nucleotides match TRBD1. The V gene's germline CDR1 is SGHTA and CDR2 FQGNSA. The CDR3 extends over 12 amino acids. V lost 5 bases to trimming and J lost 5 bases; unmatched junction nucleotides: 1. The CDR3 here is CASSDRGTEAFF. The CDR3 DNA is TGTGCCAGCAGCGACAGGGGAACTGAAGCTTTCTTT.

This chain uses TRBV15 with TRBJ1-5, with a possible D match to TRBD1 (6 bases). V dropped 5 bases and J dropped 1 base, with 15 bases sitting between them. The CDR3 extends over 16 amino acids. CDR1 and CDR2 (germline): LNHNV, YYDKDF (reference sequence). CDR3 amino acids: CATSRTGTQSNQPQHF. The CDR3 DNA is TGTGCCACCAGCCGGACCGGGACACAGAGCAATCAGCCCCAGCATTTT. Full variable domain (outside the CDR3, taken from reference TRBV15 and TRBJ1-5): DAMVIQNPRYQVTQFGKPVTLSCSQTLNHNVMYWYQQKSSQAPKLLFHYYDKDFNNEADTPDNFQSRRPNTSFCFLDIRSPGLGDTAMYLCATSRTGTQSNQPQHFGDGTRLSIL.

The genes are TRBV5-6 and TRBJ1-6; 7 nucleotides agree with TRBD1. Germline CDR1 reads SGHDT; CDR2 reads YYEEEE. Trimming took 1 base from V and 6 from J; bases not matched to a gene: 7. CDR3 size: 16 residues. The CDR3, as DNA: TGTGCCAGCAGCTTGCCTTTCGACAGGGTTAATTCACCCCTCCACTTT. Translating gives CASSLPFDRVNSPLHF.

The rearrangement links TRBV28 to TRBJ2-7; 7 nucleotides agree with TRBD2. The V segment lost 3 bases and the J segment 0 bases; nucleotides outside the gene matches: 8. Germline CDR1 MDHEN, CDR2 SYDVKM. The CDR3 has 16 residues. This chain's CDR3 is CASSFFSGPSSYEQYF. The CDR3 nucleotides are TGTGCCAGCAGTTTTTTTAGCGGGCCTAGCTCCTACGAGCAGTACTTC.